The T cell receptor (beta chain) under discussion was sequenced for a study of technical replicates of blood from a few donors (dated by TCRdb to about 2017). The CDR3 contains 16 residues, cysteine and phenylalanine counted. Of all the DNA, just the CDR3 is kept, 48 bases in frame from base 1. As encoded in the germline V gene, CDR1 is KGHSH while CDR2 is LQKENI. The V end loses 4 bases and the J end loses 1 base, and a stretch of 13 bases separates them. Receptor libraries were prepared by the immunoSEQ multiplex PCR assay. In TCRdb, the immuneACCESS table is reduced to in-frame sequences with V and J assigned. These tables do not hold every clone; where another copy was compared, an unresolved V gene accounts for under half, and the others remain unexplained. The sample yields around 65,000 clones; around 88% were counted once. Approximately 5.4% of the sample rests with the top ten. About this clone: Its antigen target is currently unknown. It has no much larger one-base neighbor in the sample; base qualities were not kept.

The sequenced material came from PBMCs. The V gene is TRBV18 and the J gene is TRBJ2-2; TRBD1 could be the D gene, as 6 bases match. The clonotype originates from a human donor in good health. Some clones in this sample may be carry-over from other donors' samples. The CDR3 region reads CASSRRGQMNTGELFF. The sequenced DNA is TGTGCCAGCTCACGAAGAGGACAGATGAACACCGGGGAGCTGTTTTTT.